Listed below are T cell receptor beta chains from one sample, sequenced in a study of cytomegalovirus exposure and HLA in healthy donors. Repertoires were generated with immunoSEQ multiplex PCR, while TCRdb's copy carries only in-frame clones and drops some. The sample consists of some 170,000 clones, about 80% of them appearing once. Sequences were obtained from PBMCs. The receptors stem from a girl aged 5-17 years in good health and CMV-seropositive. The CDR3 runs from the conserved cysteine through the conserved F or W. The D gene is left open where the match is weak. Clone size is given for some rows only: seen once, a few or many times, or a class if the clone is expanded.

d_gene	v_gene	j_gene	abundance	CDR3nt	CDR3aa
NA	TRBV14	TRBJ2-1	NA	TGTGCCAGCAGCCAGCAACAGGGTTGGGCCTACAATGAGCAGTTCTTC	CASSQQQGWAYNEQFF
TRBD1	TRBV7-9	TRBJ1-1	once	TGTGCCAGCAGCTCTCGATCACGACAGGGGAACACTGAAGCTTTCTTT	CASSSRSRQGNTEAFF
TRBD1	TRBV28	TRBJ1-1	NA	TGTGCCAGCAGTCAGACAGGGGGAAGAACTGAAGCTTTCTTT	CASSQTGGRTEAFF
TRBD1	TRBV5-1	TRBJ2-5	NA	TGCGCCAGCAGCTTAACTGGACAGGGCTGGGAGACCCAGTACTTC	CASSLTGQGWETQYF
TRBD2	TRBV27	TRBJ2-1	NA	TGTGCCAGCAGTCAATCTAGCGGAAAACTTTACAATGAGCAGTTCTTC	CASSQSSGKLYNEQFF
NA	TRBV7-2	TRBJ2-4	NA	TGTGCCAGCAGCTTGGTAGACATTCAGTACTTC	CASSLVDIQYF
NA	TRBV4-1	TRBJ1-4	NA	TGCGCCAGCAGCCAACTTGTCCGGGACATCCATGAAAAACTGTTTTTT	CASSQLVRDIHEKLFF
TRBD2	TRBV2	TRBJ2-1	NA	TGTGCCAGCAGTGATTGGCCGCGAGCGGGAGGGTACAATGAGCAGTTCTTC	CASSDWPRAGGYNEQFF
TRBD1	TRBV28	TRBJ2-5	NA	TGTGCCAGCAGTTTACCCGGTGGGGGACAGAACCAAGAGACCCAGTACTTC	CASSLPGGGQNQETQYF
TRBD1	TRBV2	TRBJ1-2	NA	TGTGCCAGCACCGGGACAGACTATGGCTACACCTTC	CASTGTDYGYTF
NA	TRBV28	TRBJ1-3	NA	TGTGCCAGCAGTTTGGGGGGGACTACTGGAAACACCATATATTTT	CASSLGGTTGNTIYF
NA	TRBV28	TRBJ1-1	NA	TGTGCCAGCAGTTTATCGGCAGGAGGAAGCACTGAAGCTTTCTTT	CASSLSAGGSTEAFF
NA	TRBV11-3	TRBJ1-3	NA	TGTGCCAGCAGCTTAGGCGGCGGGAACACTGGAAACACCATATATTTT	CASSLGGGNTGNTIYF
NA	TRBV30	TRBJ2-7	NA	TGTGCCTGGAGTGAGGGGGACCTCTACGAGCAGTACTTC	CAWSEGDLYEQYF
TRBD1	TRBV2	TRBJ2-1	NA	TGTGCCAGCAAGGGGCTCTTCGAGACAGGGTACTACAATGAGCAGTTCTTC	CASKGLFETGYYNEQFF
NA	TRBV11-2	TRBJ1-4	NA	TGTGCCAGCAGCTTTCCGGGGGAAGGGACTAATGAAAAACTGTTTTTT	CASSFPGEGTNEKLFF
TRBD2	TRBV28	TRBJ2-1	once	TGTGCCAGCAGTTACGGGGCTAGCGGGGGGCACTCCTACAATGAGCAGTTCTTC	CASSYGASGGHSYNEQFF
NA	TRBV25-1	TRBJ1-5	NA	TGTGCCAGCAGTGACCGGTTGAGCAATCAGCCCCAGCATTTT	CASSDRLSNQPQHF
NA	TRBV6-4	TRBJ1-5	once	TGTGCCAGCAGTGATTCAGGGCTGCTTAGCAATCAGCCCCAGCATTTT	CASSDSGLLSNQPQHF
NA	TRBV18	TRBJ1-3	NA	TGTGCCAGCTCACGGGACACCTCTGGAAACACCATATATTTT	CASSRDTSGNTIYF
TRBD1	TRBV18	TRBJ2-3	once	TGTGCCAGCTCACCACCCGGGACAGGGGCAGGCACAGATACGCAGTATTTT	CASSPPGTGAGTDTQYF
TRBD2	TRBV4-1	TRBJ2-1	NA	TGCGCCAGCAGGAACGGACTAGCGGGGGATAATGAGCAGTTCTTC	CASRNGLAGDNEQFF
NA	TRBV5-4	TRBJ2-2	NA	TGTGCCAGCGGTTGGGGCCAAGGCACCGGGGAGCTGTTTTTT	CASGWGQGTGELFF
TRBD1	TRBV4-3	TRBJ2-5	NA	TGCGCCAGCAGCCAAGGATCCCAGGGGGCGATGGAGACCCAGTACTTC	CASSQGSQGAMETQYF
NA	TRBV19	TRBJ2-1	NA	TGTGCCGGGGGACTTCGGGCTTACAATGAGCAGTTCTTC	CAGGLRAYNEQFF
TRBD1	TRBV11-2	TRBJ2-4	NA	TGTGCCAGCAGCTTACAGGGACAGGGGGCGCGTGGAAACATTCAGTACTTC	CASSLQGQGARGNIQYF
NA	TRBV7-2	TRBJ1-2	NA	TGTGCCAGCAGCTCAACCCCCCAGGGATACTATGGCTACACCTTC	CASSSTPQGYYGYTF
NA	TRBV28	TRBJ2-7	NA	TGTGCCAGCAGACCAAGGGGTCTCAGGAACGAGCAGTACTTC	CASRPRGLRNEQYF
NA	TRBV10-3	TRBJ2-3	once	TGTGCCATCAGAACGGAGGTGGAGACAGATACGCAGTATTTT	CAIRTEVETDTQYF
NA	TRBV28	TRBJ1-5	NA	TGTGCCAGCAGGGGGACTAGTAGCGCGGGACACCTCAATCAGCCCCAGCATTTT	CASRGTSSAGHLNQPQHF
NA	TRBV4-1	TRBJ1-4	NA	TGCGCCAGCAGCCAAGTCGGAGAGACCGACCCCAAACTGTTTTTT	CASSQVGETDPKLFF
TRBD1	TRBV7-2	TRBJ2-2	NA	TGTGCCAGCAGCTCGCCCCCGGGACAGGGGAAGGGATACACCGGGGAGCTGTTTTTT	CASSSPPGQGKGYTGELFF
NA	TRBV11-2	TRBJ2-5	NA	TGTGCCAGCAGCACAGAAGGAGGAGAGACCCAGTACTTC	CASSTEGGETQYF
NA	TRBV2	TRBJ2-7	NA	TGTGCCAGCAGTGTCGTAGCTCGTTCCTACGAGCAGTACTTC	CASSVVARSYEQYF
TRBD2	TRBV5-4	TRBJ2-1	few	TGTGCCAGCAGCCCCCCGGCCGCCGGGGAGGGTGAGCAGTTCTTC	CASSPPAAGEGEQFF
NA	TRBV5-1	TRBJ1-4	NA	TGCGCCAGCAGCTCCCCCACAGACAATAATGAAAAACTGTTTTTT	CASSSPTDNNEKLFF
NA	TRBV5-6	TRBJ1-1	NA	TGTGCCAGCAGCTTGGATCCTTCTCAGGGGGCTTTCTTT	CASSLDPSQGAFF
TRBD2	TRBV5-1	TRBJ2-7	NA	TGCGCCAGCAGCCCTCGGGGGGGGAGCTCCTACGAGCAGTACTTC	CASSPRGGSSYEQYF
NA	TRBV7-9	TRBJ1-1	NA	TGTGCCAGCAGCAAGGACAGTACCACTGAAGCTTTCTTT	CASSKDSTTEAFF
TRBD1	TRBV6-6	TRBJ1-2	NA	TGTGCCAGCAGTTACTCGACAGGGGATATAGGCTACACCTTC	CASSYSTGDIGYTF
TRBD1	TRBV27	TRBJ2-2	NA	TGTGCCAGCAGTTCCGGGACAGGGGTGACCGGGGAGCTGTTTTTT	CASSSGTGVTGELFF
NA	TRBV4-3	TRBJ2-3	NA	TGCGCCAGCAGCCAAGCTGGACAGCTGAGCACAGATACGCAGTATTTT	CASSQAGQLSTDTQYF
NA	TRBV4-2	TRBJ2-7	NA	TGTGCCAGCAGCCAAGATCGACAGCGTTCCTACGAGCAGTACTTC	CASSQDRQRSYEQYF
TRBD2	TRBV27	TRBJ2-2	NA	TGTGCCAGCAGTAATAATAGCGGGAGGGCTCGCACCGGGGAGCTGTTTTTT	CASSNNSGRARTGELFF
TRBD2	TRBV29-1	TRBJ2-1	NA	TGCAGCGTTGAATTAGGAGCGGGGGGACCCTACAATGAGCAGTTCTTC	CSVELGAGGPYNEQFF
TRBD2	TRBV10-3	TRBJ2-3	NA	TGTGCCATCAGTGAACTAGCGAAGGCTAGCACAGATACGCAGTATTTT	CAISELAKASTDTQYF